This is a list of T cell receptor beta chains from one sample in a study of blood T cell repertoires in COVID-19. The protocol was immunoSEQ multiplex PCR, while the TCRdb copy is restricted to in-frame clones and leaves out a portion. This table holds about 120,000 clones, around 86% found once. The specimen was peripheral blood. The receptors were gathered from a woman between 65 and 79 years old with acute or convalescent COVID-19. CDR3s include the opening cysteine and the closing phenylalanine or tryptophan. Fields, in order: clone size, V gene, J gene, CDR3 length, D gene, CDR3 protein, CDR3 DNA. A D gene is named only where the DNA matches it firmly. The size field is filled for only some rows; it gives once, few, many or a size class.

>.|TRBV2|TRBJ1-5|15|.
CASTPNLDTNQPQHF
TGTGCCAGCACTCCAAACCTCGATACAAATCAGCCCCAGCATTTT
>.|TRBV7-3|TRBJ2-1|14|.
CASSLGGSYNEQFF
TGTGCCAGCAGCCTAGGGGGCTCCTACAATGAGCAGTTCTTC
>.|TRBV6-5|TRBJ2-7|14|TRBD1
CASSLMTGESEQYF
TGTGCCAGCAGCCTGATGACAGGGGAGTCCGAGCAGTACTTC
>once|TRBV7-9|TRBJ1-2|14|.
CASAVGGFDYGYTF
TGTGCCAGCGCCGTCGGGGGATTTGACTATGGCTACACCTTC
>.|TRBV7-6|TRBJ1-4|15|TRBD1
CASSFAGTADEKLFF
TGTGCCAGCAGCTTCGCCGGGACAGCCGATGAAAAACTGTTTTTT
>.|TRBV4-1|TRBJ1-6|17|TRBD1
CASSLFRTGSLNSPLHF
TGCGCCAGCAGCCTATTCCGGACAGGCAGCCTAAATTCACCCCTCCACTTT
>few|TRBV10-1|TRBJ2-2|12|.
CASSRRTGELFF
TGCGCCAGCAGCAGGCGCACCGGGGAGCTGTTTTTT
>.|TRBV6-6|TRBJ2-3|15|.
CASRSTGTGSDTQYF
TGTGCCAGCAGGTCCACCGGGACTGGATCAGATACGCAGTATTTT
>.|TRBV5-5|TRBJ1-2|18|.
CASSRRMGGQDSVLGYTF
TGTGCCAGCAGCCGCAGAATGGGAGGCCAGGACTCGGTGTTAGGCTACACCTTC
>.|TRBV9|TRBJ2-5|15|TRBD2
CASSLRGGWGETQYF
TGTGCCAGCTCCCTACGGGGGGGCTGGGGGGAGACCCAGTACTTC
>.|TRBV21-1|TRBJ2-1|19|.
CASSKIGGKPLSSYNEQFF
TGTGCCAGCAGCAAAATTGGAGGGAAACCCCTCAGCTCCTACAATGAGCAGTTCTTC
>once|TRBV6-5|TRBJ1-3|15|.
CASGGTGFPGNTIYF
TGTGCCAGTGGGGGCACTGGGTTCCCTGGGAACACCATATATTTT
>.|TRBV7-3|TRBJ1-3|16|TRBD1
CASSSMGQGTGNTIYF
TGTGCCAGCAGCTCGATGGGACAGGGGACTGGAAACACCATATATTTT
>.|TRBV24-1|TRBJ2-3|15|TRBD2
CATSDTGGGTDTQYF
TGTGCCACCAGTGATACCGGGGGGGGCACAGATACGCAGTATTTT
>.|TRBV6-5|TRBJ1-1|13|.
CASSYLTNTEAFF
TGTGCCAGCAGTTACCTGACAAACACTGAAGCTTTCTTT
>.|TRBV28|TRBJ1-4|14|TRBD1
CASSQTGGFEKLFF
TGTGCCAGCAGTCAAACAGGGGGCTTTGAAAAACTGTTTTTT
>once|TRBV28|TRBJ2-7|14|.
CASRPDRPLDEQYF
TGTGCCAGCAGGCCTGACAGGCCTCTGGACGAGCAGTACTTC
>few|TRBV3-1/TRBV3-2|TRBJ1-2|17|TRBD1
CASSQEQGAIVSYGYTF
TGTGCCAGCAGCCAGGAACAGGGGGCAATAGTATCGTATGGCTACACCTTC
>.|TRBV2|TRBJ1-4|15|TRBD1
CASRVGQVEGEKLFF
TGTGCCAGCAGGGTCGGACAGGTTGAAGGTGAAAAACTGTTTTTT
>.|TRBV28|TRBJ1-1|13|.
CASSSGQNTEAFF
TGTGCCAGCAGCTCCGGACAGAACACTGAAGCTTTCTTT
>.|TRBV4-1|TRBJ1-4|15|.
CASSQDSRRNEKLFF
TGCGCCAGCAGCCAAGATTCCAGGCGAAATGAAAAACTGTTTTTT
>.|TRBV7-3|TRBJ2-1|15|TRBD2
CASSLSGGSSNEQFF
TGTGCCAGCAGTCTTAGCGGGGGGAGCTCGAATGAGCAGTTCTTC
>.|TRBV27|TRBJ1-1|14|TRBD1
CASRTGFLNTEAFF
TGTGCCAGCAGGACAGGGTTCTTGAACACTGAAGCTTTCTTT
>.|TRBV28|TRBJ1-5|12|.
CASSSGDQPQHF
TGTGCCAGCAGCTCAGGGGATCAGCCCCAGCATTTT
>once|TRBV6-5|TRBJ1-1|13|.
CASSLQENTEAFF
TGTGCCAGCAGTCTCCAGGAGAACACTGAAGCTTTCTTT
>.|TRBV7-6|TRBJ2-7|15|TRBD1
CASSNYGDRAYEQYF
TGTGCCAGCAGTAACTATGGAGACAGGGCCTACGAGCAGTACTTC
>.|TRBV5-1|TRBJ2-1|14|TRBD1
CASSSGTGGIEQFF
TGCGCCAGCAGCTCGGGAACAGGGGGAATCGAGCAGTTCTTC
>few|TRBV5-1|TRBJ1-1|15|TRBD1
CASSFTTGGNTEAFF
TGCGCCAGCAGCTTTACGACAGGGGGGAACACTGAAGCTTTCTTT
>.|TRBV27|TRBJ2-1|13|TRBD2
CASSRGGPNEQFF
TGTGCCAGCAGCCGGGGGGGTCCCAATGAGCAGTTCTTC
>.|TRBV6-5|TRBJ1-1|15|TRBD1
CASSSAGTGKKEAFF
TGTGCCAGCAGTTCTGCCGGGACAGGAAAGAAGGAAGCTTTCTTT
>.|TRBV5-5|TRBJ2-1|15|TRBD1
CASSPGTESYNEQFF
TGTGCCAGCAGCCCTGGGACAGAGAGTTACAATGAGCAGTTCTTC
>.|TRBV6-5|TRBJ1-6|13|.
CASIGGYNSPLHF
TGTGCCAGCATAGGGGGCTATAATTCACCCCTCCACTTT
>.|TRBV9|TRBJ2-3|15|TRBD1
CASSVVGQGGDTQYF
TGTGCCAGCAGCGTAGTGGGACAGGGAGGAGATACGCAGTATTTT
>.|TRBV10-3|TRBJ1-2|14|.
CAISEDRFSYGYTF
TGTGCCATCAGTGAGGACAGATTTAGCTATGGCTACACCTTC
>.|TRBV30|TRBJ1-2|15|.
CAWERVLVDDYGYTF
TGTGCCTGGGAGCGGGTTTTGGTAGACGACTATGGCTACACCTTC
>few|TRBV12-5|TRBJ1-2|15|TRBD1
CASGLGQGISYGYTF
TGTGCTAGTGGTCTAGGACAGGGGATTTCCTATGGCTACACCTTC
>.|TRBV10-1|TRBJ2-1|18|TRBD2
CASSESQRGGGYYNEQFF
TGCGCCAGCAGTGAGTCGCAGAGAGGCGGGGGGTACTACAATGAGCAGTTCTTC
>.|TRBV27|TRBJ1-1|16|.
CASSPGTGGMNTEAFF
TGTGCCAGCAGTCCCGGGACGGGGGGCATGAACACTGAAGCTTTCTTT
>few|TRBV29-1|TRBJ2-2|11|.
CSVPAVGGLFF
TGCAGCGTTCCGGCCGTCGGAGGGCTGTTTTTT
>once|TRBV28|TRBJ2-1|14|TRBD2
CATETSGGTREQFF
TGTGCCACCGAGACTAGCGGGGGCACAAGGGAGCAGTTCTTC
>.|TRBV19|TRBJ2-5|13|.
CASRFQGQETQYF
TGTGCCAGTAGGTTCCAGGGGCAAGAGACCCAGTACTTC
>.|TRBV5-1|TRBJ2-7|20|TRBD2
CASSSVLSSGGSAPLYEQYF
TGCGCCAGCAGCTCCGTTCTTTCTAGCGGGGGCTCCGCCCCACTCTACGAGCAGTACTTC
>.|TRBV7-9|TRBJ1-2|13|.
CASSFGVNYGYTF
TGTGCCAGCAGCTTCGGGGTTAACTATGGCTACACCTTC
>few|TRBV28|TRBJ1-6|17|.
CASSRNQGSSYNSPLHF
TGTGCCAGCAGTCGAAACCAGGGGAGCTCCTATAATTCACCCCTCCACTTT
>.|TRBV28|TRBJ2-3|14|TRBD2
CASGIGGGTDTQYF
TGTGCCAGCGGGATCGGGGGGGGCACAGATACGCAGTATTTT
>.|TRBV5-1|TRBJ1-6|13|.
CASSFDSNSPLHF
TGCGCCAGCAGCTTCGACAGCAATTCACCCCTCCACTTT
>.|TRBV28|TRBJ1-5|15|.
CASITGGAGIQPQHF
TGTGCCAGCATAACGGGGGGGGCGGGTATTCAGCCCCAGCATTTT
>.|TRBV28|TRBJ1-4|15|.
CASSSPHATNEKLFF
TGTGCCAGCAGCAGTCCGCATGCAACTAATGAAAAACTGTTTTTT
>.|TRBV7-6|TRBJ2-1|15|TRBD1
CASSLQGSSYNEQFF
TGTGCCAGCAGCCTACAGGGGAGCTCCTACAATGAGCAGTTCTTC
>.|TRBV3-1/TRBV3-2|TRBJ1-1|14|TRBD1
CASSHTTGRTEAFF
TGTGCCAGCAGCCACACGACAGGGAGGACTGAAGCTTTCTTT
>.|TRBV28|TRBJ1-2|12|.
CASSLPGGGYTF
TGTGCCAGCAGTTTGCCCGGCGGGGGCTACACCTTC
>.|TRBV6-5|TRBJ2-5|14|TRBD1
CASRQGWGQETQYF
TGTGCCAGTAGACAGGGTTGGGGCCAAGAGACCCAGTACTTC
>.|TRBV3-1/TRBV3-2|TRBJ1-5|15|.
CASSQDGTPYQPQHF
TGTGCCAGCAGCCAAGACGGGACACCATATCAGCCCCAGCATTTT